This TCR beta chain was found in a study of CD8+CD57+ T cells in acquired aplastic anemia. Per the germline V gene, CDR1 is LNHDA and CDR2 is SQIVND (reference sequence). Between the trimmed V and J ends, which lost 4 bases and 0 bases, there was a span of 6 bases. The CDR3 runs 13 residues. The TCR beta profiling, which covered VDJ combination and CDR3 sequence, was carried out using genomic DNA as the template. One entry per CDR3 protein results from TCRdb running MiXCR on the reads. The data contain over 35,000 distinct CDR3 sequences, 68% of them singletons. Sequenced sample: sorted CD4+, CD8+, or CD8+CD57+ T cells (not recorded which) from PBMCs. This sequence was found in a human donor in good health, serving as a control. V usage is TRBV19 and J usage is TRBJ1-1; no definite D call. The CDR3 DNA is TGTGCCAGTAGTACGACGTTGAACACTGAAGCTTTCTTT. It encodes CASSTTLNTEAFF.